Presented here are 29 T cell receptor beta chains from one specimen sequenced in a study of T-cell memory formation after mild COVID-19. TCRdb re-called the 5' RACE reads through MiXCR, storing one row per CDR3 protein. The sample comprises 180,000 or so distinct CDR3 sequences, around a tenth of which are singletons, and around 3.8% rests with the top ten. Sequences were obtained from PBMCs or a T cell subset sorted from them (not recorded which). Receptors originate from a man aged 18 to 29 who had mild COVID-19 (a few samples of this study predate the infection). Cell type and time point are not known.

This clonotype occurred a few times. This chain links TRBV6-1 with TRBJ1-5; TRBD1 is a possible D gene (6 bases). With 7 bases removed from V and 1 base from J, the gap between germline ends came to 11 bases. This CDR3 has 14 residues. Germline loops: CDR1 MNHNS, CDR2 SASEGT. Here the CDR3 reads CASTQGRSNQPQHF. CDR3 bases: TGTGCCAGCACCCAGGGGCGAAGCAATCAGCCCCAGCATTTT.

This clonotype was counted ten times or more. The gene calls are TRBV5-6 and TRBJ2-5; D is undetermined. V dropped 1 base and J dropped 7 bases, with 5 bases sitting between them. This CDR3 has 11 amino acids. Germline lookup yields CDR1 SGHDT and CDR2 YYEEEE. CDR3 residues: CASSLRGTQYF. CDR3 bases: TGTGCCAGCAGCTTGAGAGGGACCCAGTACTTC.

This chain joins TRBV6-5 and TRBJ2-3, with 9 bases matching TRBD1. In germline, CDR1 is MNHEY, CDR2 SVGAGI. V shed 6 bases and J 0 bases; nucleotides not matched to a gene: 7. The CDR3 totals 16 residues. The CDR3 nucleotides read TGTGCCAGCAGCCGGGACAGGGCCTCTAGCACAGATACGCAGTATTTT. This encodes CASSRDRASSTDTQYF.

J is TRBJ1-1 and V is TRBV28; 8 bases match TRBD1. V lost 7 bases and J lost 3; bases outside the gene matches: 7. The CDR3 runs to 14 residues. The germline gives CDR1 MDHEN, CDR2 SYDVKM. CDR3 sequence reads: CASTPTGADTEAFF. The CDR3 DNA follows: TGTGCCAGCACCCCGACAGGGGCGGACACTGAAGCTTTCTTT.

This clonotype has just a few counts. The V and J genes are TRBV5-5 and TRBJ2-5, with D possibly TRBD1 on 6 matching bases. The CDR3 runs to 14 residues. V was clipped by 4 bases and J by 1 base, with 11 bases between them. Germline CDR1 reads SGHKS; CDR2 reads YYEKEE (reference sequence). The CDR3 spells CASSLGQSQETQYF. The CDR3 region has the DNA TGTGCCAGCAGCCTGGGACAAAGCCAAGAGACCCAGTACTTC.

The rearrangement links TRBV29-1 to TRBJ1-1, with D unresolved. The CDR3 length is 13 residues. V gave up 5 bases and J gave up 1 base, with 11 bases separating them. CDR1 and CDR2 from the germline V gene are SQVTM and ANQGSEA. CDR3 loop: CSVHTDKNTEAFF. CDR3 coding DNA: TGCAGCGTTCACACCGACAAGAACACTGAAGCTTTCTTT.

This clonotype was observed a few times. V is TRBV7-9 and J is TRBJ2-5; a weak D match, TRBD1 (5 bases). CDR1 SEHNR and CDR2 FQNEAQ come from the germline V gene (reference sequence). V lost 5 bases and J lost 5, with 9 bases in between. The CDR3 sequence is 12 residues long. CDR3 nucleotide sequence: TGTGCCAGCAGCCCACAGGCGGAGACCCAGTACTTC. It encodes CASSPQAETQYF.

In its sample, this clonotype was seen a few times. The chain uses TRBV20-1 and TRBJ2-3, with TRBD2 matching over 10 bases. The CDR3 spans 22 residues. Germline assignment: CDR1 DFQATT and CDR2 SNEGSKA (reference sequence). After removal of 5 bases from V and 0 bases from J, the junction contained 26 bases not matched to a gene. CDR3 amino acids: CSASHRGSTWTSGSSSTDTQYF. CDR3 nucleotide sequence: TGCAGTGCTTCCCACAGGGGCTCTACCTGGACTAGCGGTTCCTCTAGCACAGATACGCAGTATTTT.

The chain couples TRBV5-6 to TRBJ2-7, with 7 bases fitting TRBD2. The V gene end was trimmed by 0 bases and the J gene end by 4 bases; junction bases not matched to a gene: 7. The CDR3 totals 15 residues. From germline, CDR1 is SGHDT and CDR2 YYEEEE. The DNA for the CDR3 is TGTGCCAGCAGCTTGGGACCTAGCGGAAGATACGAGCAGTACGTC. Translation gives CASSLGPSGRYEQYV.

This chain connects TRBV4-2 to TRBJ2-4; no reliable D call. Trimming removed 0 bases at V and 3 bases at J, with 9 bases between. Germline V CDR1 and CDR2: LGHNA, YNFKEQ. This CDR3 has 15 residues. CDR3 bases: TGTGCCAGCAGCCAAGAAGGGTTTGGCAAAAACATTCAGTACTTC. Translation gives CASSQEGFGKNIQYF.

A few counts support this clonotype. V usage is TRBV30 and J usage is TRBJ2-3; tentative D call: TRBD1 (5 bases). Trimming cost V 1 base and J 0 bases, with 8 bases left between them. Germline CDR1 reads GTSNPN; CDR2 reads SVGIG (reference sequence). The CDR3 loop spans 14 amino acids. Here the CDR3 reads CAWSEQVSTDTQYF. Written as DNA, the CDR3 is TGTGCCTGGAGTGAACAGGTCAGCACAGATACGCAGTATTTT.

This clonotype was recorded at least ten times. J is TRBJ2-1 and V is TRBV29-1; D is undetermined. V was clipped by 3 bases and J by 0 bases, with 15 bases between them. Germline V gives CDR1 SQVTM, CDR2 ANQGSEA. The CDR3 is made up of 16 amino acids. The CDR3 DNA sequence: TGCAGCGTTGATATGAGAGATACGAGCTCCTACAATGAGCAGTTCTTC. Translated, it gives CSVDMRDTSSYNEQFF.

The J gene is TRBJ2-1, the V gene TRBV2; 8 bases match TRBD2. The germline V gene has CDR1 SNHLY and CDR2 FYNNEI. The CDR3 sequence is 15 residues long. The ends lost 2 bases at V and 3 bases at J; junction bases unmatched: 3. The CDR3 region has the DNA TGTGCCAGCAGTGAACGGGCGGGGGGCTACAATGAGCAGTTCTTC. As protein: CASSERAGGYNEQFF.

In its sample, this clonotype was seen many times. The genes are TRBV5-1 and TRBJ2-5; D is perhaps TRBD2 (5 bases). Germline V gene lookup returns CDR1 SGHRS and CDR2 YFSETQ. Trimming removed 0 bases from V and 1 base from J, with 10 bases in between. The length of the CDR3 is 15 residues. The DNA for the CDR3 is TGCGCCAGCAGCTTGGCCCGGGATGGCCAAGAGACCCAGTACTTC. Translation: CASSLARDGQETQYF.

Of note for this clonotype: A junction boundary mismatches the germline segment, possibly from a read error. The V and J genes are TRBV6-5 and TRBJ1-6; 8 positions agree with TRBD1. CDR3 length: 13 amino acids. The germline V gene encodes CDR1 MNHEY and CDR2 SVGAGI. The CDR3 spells CASSYSNGRDRFF. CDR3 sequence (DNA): TGTGCCAGCAGTTACTCGAACGGCCGGGACAGGTTCTTT.

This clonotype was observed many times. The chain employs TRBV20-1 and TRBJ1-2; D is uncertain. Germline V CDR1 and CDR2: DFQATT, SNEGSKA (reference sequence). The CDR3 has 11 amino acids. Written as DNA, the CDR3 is TGCCGTCCAGACTCCGGGTATGGCTACACCTTC. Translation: CRPDSGYGYTF.

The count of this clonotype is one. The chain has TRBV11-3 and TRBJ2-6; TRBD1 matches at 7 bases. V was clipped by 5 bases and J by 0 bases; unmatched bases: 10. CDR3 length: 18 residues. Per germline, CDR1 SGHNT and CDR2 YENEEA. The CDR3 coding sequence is TGTGCCAGCAGCCCAGCCGGGACAGCGAACTCTGGGGCCAACGTCCTGACTTTC. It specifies CASSPAGTANSGANVLTF.

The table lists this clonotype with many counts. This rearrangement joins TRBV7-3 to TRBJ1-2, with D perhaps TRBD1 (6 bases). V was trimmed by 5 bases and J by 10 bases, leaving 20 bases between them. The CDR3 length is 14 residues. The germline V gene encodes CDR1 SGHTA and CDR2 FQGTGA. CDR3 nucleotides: TGTGCCAGCAGCCAAAGGGACACCGCCAGAGACTACACCTTC. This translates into CASSQRDTARDYTF.

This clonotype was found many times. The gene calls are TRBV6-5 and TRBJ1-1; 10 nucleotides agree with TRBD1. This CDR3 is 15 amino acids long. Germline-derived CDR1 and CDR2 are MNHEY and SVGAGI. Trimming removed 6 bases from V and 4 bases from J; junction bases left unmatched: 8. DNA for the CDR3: TGTGCCAGCAGCTCTCTGACAGGGGGCGGCACTGAAGCTTTCTTT. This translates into CASSSLTGGGTEAFF.

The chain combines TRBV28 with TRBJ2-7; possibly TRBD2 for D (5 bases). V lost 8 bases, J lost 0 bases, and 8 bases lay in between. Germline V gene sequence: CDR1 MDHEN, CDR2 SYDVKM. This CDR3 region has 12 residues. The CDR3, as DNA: TGTGCCAGCGGTGCGGGCTCCTACGAGCAGTACGTC. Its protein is CASGAGSYEQYV.

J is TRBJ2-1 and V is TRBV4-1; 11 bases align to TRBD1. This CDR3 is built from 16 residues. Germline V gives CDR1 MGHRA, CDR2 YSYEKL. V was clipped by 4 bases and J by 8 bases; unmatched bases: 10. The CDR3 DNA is TGCGCCAGCAGCCGACCTGACAGGACAGGGGGCCATGAGCAGTTCTTC. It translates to CASSRPDRTGGHEQFF.

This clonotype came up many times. The chain's CDR3 is CSAPGRNNSPLHF. Here the CDR3 DNA reads TGCAGTGCTCCGGGACGGAATAATTCACCCCTCCACTTT. The V gene is TRBV20-1, the J gene TRBJ1-6; D possibly corresponds to TRBD1 (5 bases). CDR1 and CDR2 (germline): DFQATT, SNEGSKA (reference sequence). This CDR3 is built from 13 residues. Trimming took off 5 bases at V and 5 bases at J, with 10 bases between the two ends.

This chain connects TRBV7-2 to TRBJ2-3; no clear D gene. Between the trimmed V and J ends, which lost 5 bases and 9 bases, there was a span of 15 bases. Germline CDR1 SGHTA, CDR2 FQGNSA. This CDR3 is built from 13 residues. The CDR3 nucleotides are TGTGCCAGCAGCACGATACGACACGGGACGCAGTATTTT. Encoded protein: CASSTIRHGTQYF.

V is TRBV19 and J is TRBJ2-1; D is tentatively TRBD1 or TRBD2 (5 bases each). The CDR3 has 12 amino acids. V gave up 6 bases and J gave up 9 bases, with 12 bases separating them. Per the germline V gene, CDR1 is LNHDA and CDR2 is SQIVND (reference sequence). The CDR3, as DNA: TGTGCCAGTAGCATAAAGGGGAGTGAGCAGTTCTTC. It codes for CASSIKGSEQFF.

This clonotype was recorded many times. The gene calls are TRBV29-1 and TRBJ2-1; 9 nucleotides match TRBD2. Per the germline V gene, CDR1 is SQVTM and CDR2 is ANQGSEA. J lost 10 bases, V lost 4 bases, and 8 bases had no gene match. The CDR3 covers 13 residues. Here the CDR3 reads CSVARVAGDEQFF. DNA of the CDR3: TGCAGCGTTGCTAGGGTAGCGGGGGACGAGCAGTTCTTC.

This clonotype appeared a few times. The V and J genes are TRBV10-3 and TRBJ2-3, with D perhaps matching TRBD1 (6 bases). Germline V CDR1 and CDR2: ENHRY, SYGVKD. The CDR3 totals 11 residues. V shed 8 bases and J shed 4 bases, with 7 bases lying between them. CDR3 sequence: CAIGGADTQYF. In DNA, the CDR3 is TGTGCCATCGGGGGCGCAGATACGCAGTATTTT.

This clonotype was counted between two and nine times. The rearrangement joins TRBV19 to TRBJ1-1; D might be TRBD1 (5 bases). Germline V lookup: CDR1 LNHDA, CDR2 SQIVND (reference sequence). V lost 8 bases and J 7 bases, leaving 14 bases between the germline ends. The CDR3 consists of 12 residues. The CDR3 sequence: CASGLRDLEAFF. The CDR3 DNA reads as TGTGCCAGTGGGTTACGGGACCTTGAAGCTTTCTTT.

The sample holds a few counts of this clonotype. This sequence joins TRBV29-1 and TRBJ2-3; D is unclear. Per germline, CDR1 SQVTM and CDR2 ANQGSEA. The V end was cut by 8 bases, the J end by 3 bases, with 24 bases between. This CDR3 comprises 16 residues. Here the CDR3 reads CSSRQLEDFWTDTQYF. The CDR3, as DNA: TGCAGCAGCAGGCAGTTAGAAGATTTTTGGACAGATACGCAGTATTTT.

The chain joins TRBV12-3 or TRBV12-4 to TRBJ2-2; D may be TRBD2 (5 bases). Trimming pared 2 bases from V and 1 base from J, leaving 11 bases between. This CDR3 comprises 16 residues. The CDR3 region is CASSLLRGRNTGELFF. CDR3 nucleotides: TGTGCCAGCAGTTTACTTCGGGGAAGGAACACCGGGGAGCTGTTTTTT.